A single sample is the source of the 17 T cell receptor beta chains below, sequenced in a study of blood T cell repertoires in COVID-19. Repertoires were generated with immunoSEQ multiplex PCR, while TCRdb's copy carries only in-frame clones and drops some. There are roughly 65,000 clones in the sample; 65% to 85% occur only once, and about 15% lies in the top ten. Sequenced input: peripheral blood. The receptors derive from a man between 60 and 75 years old with acute or convalescent COVID-19.

This clone has just one count. V usage is TRBV7-2 and J usage is TRBJ2-2, with D unresolved. CDR1 SGHTA and CDR2 FQGNSA come from the germline V gene. The V end was cut by 5 bases, the J end by 7 bases, with 5 bases between. This CDR3 region has 11 residues. CDR3 sequence (DNA): TGTGCCAGCAGCGCCGGCGGGGAGCTGTTTTTT. Its protein product is CASSAGGELFF.

This clone appeared a single time. The chain uses TRBV6-5 and TRBJ1-1; D remains ambiguous. V gave up 0 bases and J gave up 11 bases, with 10 bases separating them. The CDR3 runs 12 residues. Germline assignment: CDR1 MNHEY and CDR2 SVGAGI. CDR3 in amino acids: CASSYSPGRAFF. DNA for the CDR3: TGTGCCAGCAGTTACTCCCCGGGGAGGGCTTTCTTT.

J is TRBJ1-6 and V is TRBV7-8; perhaps TRBD1 as D (5 bases). The germline V and J ends were trimmed by 5 bases and 3 bases, with 14 bases remaining between them. This CDR3 has 16 residues. Germline values: CDR1 SGHVS, CDR2 FQNEAQ. CDR3 bases: TGTGCCAGCAGCACGCAGCAAGGACACTATAATTCACCCCTCCACTTT. This codes for CASSTQQGHYNSPLHF.

This chain connects TRBV5-6 to TRBJ1-1, with a tentative D call TRBD1 (6 bases). Germline CDR1 is SGHDT and CDR2 is YYEEEE. V lost 6 bases and J lost 4, with 16 bases in between. This CDR3 has 14 residues. Here the CDR3 DNA reads TGTGCCAGCACCATACAGGGTATGAGCACTGAAGCTTTCTTT. Translation: CASTIQGMSTEAFF. The variable domain in full, with the rest retrieved from reference TRBV5-6 and TRBJ1-1, is DAGVTQSPTHLIKTRGQQVTLRCSPKSGHDTVSWYQQALGQGPQFIFQYYEEEERQRGNFPDRFSGHQFPNYSSELNVNALLLGDSALYLCASTIQGMSTEAFFGQGTRLTVV.

In its sample, this clone was seen a few times. The genes are TRBV19 and TRBJ1-1, with a weak D call TRBD1 (5 bases). Germline assignment: CDR1 LNHDA and CDR2 SQIVND (reference sequence). V lost 3 bases to trimming and J lost 10 bases, with 24 bases between them. The CDR3 runs to 16 residues. CDR3 residues: CASSIGASGLLGTAFF. The CDR3 DNA reads TGTGCCAGTAGTATCGGGGCCTCTGGACTACTAGGGACAGCTTTCTTT.

The CDR3 DNA sequence: TGTGCCAGCTCAACAGGAGGGGGCAATCAGCCCCAGCATTTT. It translates to CASSTGGGNQPQHF. The chain uses TRBV18 and TRBJ1-5; D possibly corresponds to TRBD1 (5 bases). This CDR3 is 14 amino acids long. Germline V gene lookup returns CDR1 KGHSH and CDR2 LQKENI. The V gene lost 5 bases and the J gene lost 2 bases, with 10 bases spanning the gap.

The chain couples TRBV25-1 to TRBJ1-2, with 7 bases that match TRBD1. The CDR3 sequence is 13 residues long. The V and J ends lost 5 bases and 6 bases, in that order; junction bases with no gene match: 6. Per the germline V gene, CDR1 is MGHDK and CDR2 is SYGVNS. The CDR3 DNA reads as TGTGCCAGCAGTACGACGGGACAGAATGGCTACACCTTC. Its protein product is CASSTTGQNGYTF.

The table lists this clone with a few counts. The chain has TRBV23-1 and TRBJ1-2; 12 bases map to TRBD1. TRBV23-1 is given ORF status, its function remaining uncertain. J gave up 8 bases and V 3 bases, and 7 bases lay outside the gene matches. This CDR3 has 15 amino acids. The CDR3: CASSHRGQGAGGYTF. CDR3 DNA: TGCGCCAGCAGTCACCGGGGACAGGGGGCAGGGGGCTACACCTTC.

The rearrangement uses TRBV11-3 and TRBJ1-1; TRBD1 agrees at 7 bases. Trimming took 5 bases from V and 5 from J; bases not matched to a gene: 2. CDR3 size: 12 residues. Germline V gives CDR1 SGHNT, CDR2 YENEEA. The CDR3: CASSQGGTEAFF. The CDR3, as DNA: TGTGCCAGCAGCCAGGGGGGAACTGAAGCTTTCTTT.

The table lists this clone with a count of one. The chain carries TRBV20-1 and TRBJ2-7; 8 nucleotides match TRBD1. The CDR3 runs 16 residues. V was pared by 3 bases and J by 0 bases, with 10 bases of the junction left unmatched. Germline lookup yields CDR1 DFQATT and CDR2 SNEGSKA (reference sequence). CDR3 region: CSASHYRDRRSYEQYF. The CDR3 bases are TGCAGTGCTAGTCACTACCGGGACAGGCGCTCCTACGAGCAGTACTTC.

The chain recombines TRBV6-5 with TRBJ2-7; 7 nucleotides match TRBD1. Germline V gene data show CDR1 as MNHEY and CDR2 as SVGAGI. This CDR3 comprises 14 residues. Trimming removed 6 bases from V and 7 bases from J; junction bases left unmatched: 12. CDR3 bases: TGTGCCAGCAGCCTGGGACAGATTATGGAGGAGCAGTACTTC. Protein: CASSLGQIMEEQYF.

This chain uses TRBV4-1 with TRBJ2-5; D might be TRBD2 (5 bases). With 4 bases removed from V and 3 bases from J, the gap between germline ends came to 15 bases. Germline values: CDR1 MGHRA, CDR2 YSYEKL. There are 15 residues in the CDR3. The CDR3 spells CASSPTKDFEETQYF. CDR3 bases: TGCGCCAGCAGCCCCACGAAGGACTTCGAAGAGACCCAGTACTTC.

V usage is TRBV24-1 and J usage is TRBJ1-2; 9 bases are shared with TRBD1. Unmatched junction bases numbered 8, after V lost 0 bases and J lost 1 base. Germline loops: CDR1 KGHDR, CDR2 SFDVKD. The CDR3 spans 18 residues. CDR3 in amino acids: CATSDLGDRVKYNYGYTF. The CDR3 DNA is TGTGCCACCAGTGATTTGGGGGACAGGGTGAAGTATAACTATGGCTACACCTTC.

The rearrangement joins TRBV3-1 (or the pseudogene TRBV3-2) to TRBJ1-5; D possibly corresponds to TRBD1 (5 bases). The CDR3 length is 16 residues. Germline values: CDR1 LGHDT, CDR2 YNNKEL (reference sequence). V dropped 4 bases and J dropped 2 bases, with 15 bases sitting between them. CDR3 bases: TGTGCCAGCAGCCGCACCGGACGGGGGGGCAATCAGCCCCAGCATTTT. Translated: CASSRTGRGGNQPQHF.

CDR3 coding DNA: TGCGCCAGCAGCGAAGCAGACAGGGGGCGTGGCTACACCTTC. It yields the protein CASSEADRGRGYTF. The V and J genes are TRBV5-1 and TRBJ1-2; 10 bases fit TRBD1. Trimming took 4 bases from V and 7 from J; bases not matched to a gene: 7. CDR3 length equals 14 residues. The germline V gene encodes CDR1 SGHRS and CDR2 YFSETQ.

This chain joins TRBV6-2 or TRBV6-3 and TRBJ2-3; a possible D gene is TRBD1 (7 bases). The germline gives CDR1 MNHEY, CDR2 SVGEGT. The CDR3 totals 20 residues. Trimming shortened V by 0 bases and J by 2 bases, and 24 bases separated the two germline ends. CDR3 amino acids: CASSYSRGVQQGRNTDTQYF. CDR3 sequence (DNA): TGTGCCAGCAGTTACTCCAGGGGGGTGCAGCAAGGTCGGAACACAGATACGCAGTATTTT.

The sample holds one count of this clone. The gene calls are TRBV5-1 and TRBJ2-2, with 8 bases identical to TRBD1. With V trimmed by 3 bases and J by 4 bases, 8 bases remained unmatched. There are 16 residues in the CDR3. The germline gives CDR1 SGHRS, CDR2 YFSETQ. The CDR3 loop reads CASSYAGTGLTGELFF. CDR3 bases: TGCGCCAGCAGCTACGCCGGGACAGGACTCACCGGGGAGCTGTTTTTT.